Many counts were recorded for the clone carrying this T cell receptor beta chain. What it recognizes is unknown. These data belong to a study of T cells in Graves' hyperthyroidism and ophthalmopathy. Study-wide results and limits: The model forecast ophthalmopathy, anticipating it by a median around 6.5 months before onset.

Template material for amplifying TCR beta CDR3 regions consisted of RNA transcripts. A first-round RT-PCR of the TCR CDR3 used the HTBI primer set. Each CDR3 protein gets one entry after TCRdb re-called the multiplex PCR reads with MiXCR. The data contain over 500,000 distinct CDR3 sequences, roughly 15% of them singletons. Disease duration under 2 months; hyperthyroidism patients were aged 18 to 65. Looked up from germline, CDR1 is LNHNV and CDR2 is YYDKDF (reference sequence). The CDR3 is made up of 18 amino acids. V shed 4 bases, J shed 1 base, and the junction held 11 bases outside the gene matches.

This TCR came from a woman aged 40 to 55 with Graves' hyperthyroidism. This chain connects TRBV15 to TRBJ2-5; 11 positions match TRBD2. Sequencing was done on a sample of blood. As DNA, the CDR3 is TGTGCCACCAGCATATCGGGACTAGCGGACCAGATCCAAGAGACCCAGTACTTC. This sequence encodes CATSISGLADQIQETQYF.